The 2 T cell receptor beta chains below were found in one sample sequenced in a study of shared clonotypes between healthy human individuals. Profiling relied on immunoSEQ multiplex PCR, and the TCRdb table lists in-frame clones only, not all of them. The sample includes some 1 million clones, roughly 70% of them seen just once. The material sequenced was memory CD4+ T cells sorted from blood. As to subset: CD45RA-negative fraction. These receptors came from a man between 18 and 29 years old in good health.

CDR3: CASSPPLELLLGNEQYF. DNA of the CDR3: TGTGCCAGCAGCCCACCATTGGAACTCCTGCTAGGGAACGAGCAGTACTTC. The chain employs TRBV25-1 and TRBJ2-7; D is ambiguous. This CDR3 is built from 17 residues. The V end was cut by 6 bases, the J end by 5 bases, with 26 bases between. The germline V gene has CDR1 MGHDK and CDR2 SYGVNS.

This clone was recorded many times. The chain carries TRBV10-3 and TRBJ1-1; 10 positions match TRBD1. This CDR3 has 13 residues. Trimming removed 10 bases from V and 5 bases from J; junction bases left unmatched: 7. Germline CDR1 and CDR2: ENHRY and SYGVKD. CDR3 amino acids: CATLGQGKTEAFF. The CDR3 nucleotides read TGTGCCACCCTGGGACAGGGGAAAACTGAAGCTTTCTTT.